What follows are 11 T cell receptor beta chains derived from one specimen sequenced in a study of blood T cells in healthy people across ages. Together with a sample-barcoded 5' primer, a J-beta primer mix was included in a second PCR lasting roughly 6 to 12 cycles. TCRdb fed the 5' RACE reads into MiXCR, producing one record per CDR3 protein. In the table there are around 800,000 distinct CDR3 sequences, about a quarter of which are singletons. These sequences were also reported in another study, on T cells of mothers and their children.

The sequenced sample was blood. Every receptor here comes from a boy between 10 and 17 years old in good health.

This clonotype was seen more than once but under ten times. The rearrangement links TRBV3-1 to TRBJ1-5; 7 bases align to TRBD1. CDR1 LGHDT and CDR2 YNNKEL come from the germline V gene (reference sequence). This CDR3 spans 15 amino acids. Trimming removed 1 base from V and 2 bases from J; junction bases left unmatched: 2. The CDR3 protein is CASSQGDRRNQPQHF. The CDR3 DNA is TGTGCCAGCAGCCAAGGGGACAGACGCAATCAGCCCCAGCATTTT.

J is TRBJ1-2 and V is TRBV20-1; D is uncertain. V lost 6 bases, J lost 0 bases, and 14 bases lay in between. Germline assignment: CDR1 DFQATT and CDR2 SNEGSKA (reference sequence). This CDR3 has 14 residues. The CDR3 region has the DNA TGCAGTGCCCCTCGCGAGATAGCTAACTATGGCTACACCTTC. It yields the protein CSAPREIANYGYTF.

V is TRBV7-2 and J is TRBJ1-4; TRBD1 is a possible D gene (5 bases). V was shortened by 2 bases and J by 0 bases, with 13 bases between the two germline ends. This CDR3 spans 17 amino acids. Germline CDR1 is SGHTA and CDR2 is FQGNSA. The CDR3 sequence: CASSLWAGSSTNEKLFF. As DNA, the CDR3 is TGTGCCAGCAGCTTATGGGCAGGGTCATCAACTAATGAAAAACTGTTTTTT.

The CDR3 is CASSLGGTGQGNSYEQYF. The CDR3 coding sequence is TGTGCCAGCAGCCTTGGGGGTACCGGACAGGGGAACTCCTACGAGCAGTACTTC. This sequence joins TRBV6-1 and TRBJ2-5, with 9 positions matching TRBD1. The DNA end is a closer match to TRBJ2-7, so the J assignment may be wrong. This CDR3 is built from 18 residues. Per germline, CDR1 MNHNS and CDR2 SASEGT.

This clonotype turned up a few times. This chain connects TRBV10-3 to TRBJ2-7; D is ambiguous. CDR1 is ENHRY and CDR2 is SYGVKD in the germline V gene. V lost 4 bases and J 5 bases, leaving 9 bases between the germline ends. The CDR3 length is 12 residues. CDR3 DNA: TGTGCCATCAGTGGGGTCCGACACGAGCAGTACTTC. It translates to CAISGVRHEQYF.

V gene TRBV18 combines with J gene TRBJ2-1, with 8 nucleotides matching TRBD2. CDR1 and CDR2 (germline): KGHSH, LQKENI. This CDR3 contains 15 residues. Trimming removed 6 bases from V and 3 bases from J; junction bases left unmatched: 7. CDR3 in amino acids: CASSSAGGRYNEQFF. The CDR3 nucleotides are TGTGCCAGCTCGTCTGCGGGAGGACGCTACAATGAGCAGTTCTTC.

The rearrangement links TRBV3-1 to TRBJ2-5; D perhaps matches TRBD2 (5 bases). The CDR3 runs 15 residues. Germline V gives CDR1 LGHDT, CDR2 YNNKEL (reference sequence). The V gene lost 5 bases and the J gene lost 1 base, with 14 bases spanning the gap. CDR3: CASSSMPGSQETQYF. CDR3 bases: TGTGCCAGCAGCTCCATGCCGGGGTCCCAAGAGACCCAGTACTTC.

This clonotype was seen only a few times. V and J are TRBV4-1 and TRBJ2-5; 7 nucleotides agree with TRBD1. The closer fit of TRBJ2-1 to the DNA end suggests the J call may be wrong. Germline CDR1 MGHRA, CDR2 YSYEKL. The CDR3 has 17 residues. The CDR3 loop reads CASSSPRGDSHYNEQFF. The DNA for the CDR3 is TGCGCCAGCAGCTCCCCCCGAGGGGACAGCCATTACAATGAGCAGTTCTTC.

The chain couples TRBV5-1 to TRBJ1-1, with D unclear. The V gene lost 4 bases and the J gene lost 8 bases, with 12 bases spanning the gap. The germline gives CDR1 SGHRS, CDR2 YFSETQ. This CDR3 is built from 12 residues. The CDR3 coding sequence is TGCGCCAGCAGCCCGGAGGGAGGGGAAGCTTTCTTT. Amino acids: CASSPEGGEAFF.

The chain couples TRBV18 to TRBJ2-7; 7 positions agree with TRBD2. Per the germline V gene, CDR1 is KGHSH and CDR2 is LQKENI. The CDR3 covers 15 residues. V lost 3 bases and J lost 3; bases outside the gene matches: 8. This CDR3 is CASSPRAGGNYEQYF. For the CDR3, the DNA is TGTGCCAGCTCACCCCGGGCCGGGGGGAACTACGAGCAGTACTTC.

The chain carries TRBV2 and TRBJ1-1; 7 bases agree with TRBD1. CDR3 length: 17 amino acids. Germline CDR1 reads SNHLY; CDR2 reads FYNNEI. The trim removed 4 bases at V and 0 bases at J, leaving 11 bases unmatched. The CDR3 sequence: CASSGDRELWMNTEAFF. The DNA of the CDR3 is TGTGCCAGCAGTGGCGACAGGGAGCTTTGGATGAACACTGAAGCTTTCTTT.